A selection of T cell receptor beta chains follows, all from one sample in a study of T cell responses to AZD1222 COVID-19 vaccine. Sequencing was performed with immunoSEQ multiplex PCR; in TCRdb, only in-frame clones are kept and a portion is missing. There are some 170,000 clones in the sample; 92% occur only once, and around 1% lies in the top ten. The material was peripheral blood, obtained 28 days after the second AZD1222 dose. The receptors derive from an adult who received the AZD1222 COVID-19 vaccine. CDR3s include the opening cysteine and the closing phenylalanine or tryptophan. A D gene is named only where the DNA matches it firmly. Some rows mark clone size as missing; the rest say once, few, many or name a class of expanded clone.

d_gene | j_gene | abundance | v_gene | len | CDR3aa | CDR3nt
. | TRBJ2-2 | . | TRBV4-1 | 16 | CASSQDLASSTGELFF | TGCGCCAGCAGCCAAGATCTAGCTAGCAGCACCGGGGAGCTGTTTTTT
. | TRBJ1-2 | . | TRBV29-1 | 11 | CSARENYGYTF | TGCAGCGCCCGGGAGAACTATGGCTACACCTTC
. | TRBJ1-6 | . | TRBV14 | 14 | CASSQKGFGLPLHF | TGTGCCAGCAGCCAAAAGGGTTTTGGTTTACCCCTCCACTTT
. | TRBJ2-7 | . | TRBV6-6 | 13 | CASTLDSPYEQYF | TGTGCCAGCACCTTAGACAGCCCCTACGAGCAGTACTTC
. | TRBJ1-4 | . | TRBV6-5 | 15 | CASSYGFAGDEKLFF | TGTGCCAGCAGTTACGGGTTTGCCGGTGATGAAAAACTGTTTTTT
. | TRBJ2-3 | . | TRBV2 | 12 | CASSKSTDTQYF | TGTGCCAGCAGCAAAAGCACAGATACGCAGTATTTT
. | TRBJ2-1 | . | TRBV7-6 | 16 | CASSSTAGRPRNEQFF | TGTGCCAGCAGTTCAACTGCCGGGCGGCCCCGTAATGAGCAGTTCTTC
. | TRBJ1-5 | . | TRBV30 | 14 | CAWSVNMGVEPQHF | TGTGCCTGGAGTGTAAATATGGGGGTAGAGCCCCAGCATTTT
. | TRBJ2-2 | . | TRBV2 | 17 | CASGGKKAYGNTGELFF | TGTGCCAGCGGGGGAAAAAAGGCCTACGGGAACACCGGGGAGCTGTTTTTT
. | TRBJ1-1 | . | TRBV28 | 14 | CASSLRVGGTEAFF | TGTGCCAGCAGTTTACGGGTGGGGGGCACTGAAGCTTTCTTT
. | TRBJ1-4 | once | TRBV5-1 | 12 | CASSLTNEKLFF | TGCGCCAGCAGCCTAACTAATGAAAAACTGTTTTTT
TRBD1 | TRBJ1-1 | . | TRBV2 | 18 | CASSETRTGRGLRTEAFF | TGTGCCAGCAGTGAAACGCGGACAGGGAGAGGTTTAAGGACTGAAGCTTTCTTT
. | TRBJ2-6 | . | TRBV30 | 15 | CAWSVRGSGANVLTF | TGTGCCTGGAGTGTACGAGGCTCTGGGGCCAACGTCCTGACTTTC
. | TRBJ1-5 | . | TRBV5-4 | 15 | CASSLDGDSNQPQHF | TGTGCCAGCAGCTTGGACGGAGATAGCAATCAGCCCCAGCATTTT
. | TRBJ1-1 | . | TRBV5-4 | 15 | CASSIQTTRNTEAFF | TGTGCCAGCAGCATTCAGACAACCAGGAACACTGAAGCTTTCTTT
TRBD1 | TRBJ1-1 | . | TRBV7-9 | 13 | CASATGGYTEAFF | TGTGCCAGCGCGACAGGGGGCTATACTGAAGCTTTCTTT
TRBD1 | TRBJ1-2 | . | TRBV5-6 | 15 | CASSSWDRHLYGYTF | TGTGCCAGCAGCTCCTGGGACAGGCACCTCTATGGCTACACCTTC
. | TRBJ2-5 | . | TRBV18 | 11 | CASSRQETQYF | TGTGCCAGCTCTCGACAAGAGACCCAGTACTTC
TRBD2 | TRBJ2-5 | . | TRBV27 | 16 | CASSLWSGGAWETQYF | TGTGCCAGCAGTTTATGGAGCGGGGGGGCCTGGGAGACCCAGTACTTC
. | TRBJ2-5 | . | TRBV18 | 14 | CASSPPEIEETQYF | TGTGCCAGCTCACCACCGGAGATCGAAGAGACCCAGTACTTC